Each of the 6 T cell receptor beta chains below was sequenced from the same sample in a study of CD8+ T cells in alopecia areata (dated by TCRdb to 2016 to 2019). The library was generated by the immunoSEQ multiplex PCR assay. RNA was extracted from all samples and reverse transcribed into cDNA, which served as template for TCR sequencing. TCRdb obtained this table from immuneACCESS and retained in-frame rearrangements with V and J assigned. These tables miss some clones; where compared with another copy, unresolved V genes account for less than half of the shortfall, and the remainder is unexplained. A total of about 190,000 clones appear in this sample, roughly three fifths of them only once. 0.69% of the sample rests with the top ten. This specimen's time point label, interpreted: 4 weeks on oral tofacitinib. Taken with the paper, the label for treatment or condition translates to: oral pan-JAK inhibitor, 5-10 mg twice daily.

Here the sequenced sample was CD4+ T cells sorted from blood, taken at week 4, from a patient treated with tofacitinib. These receptor sequences come from a human donor with alopecia areata.

This clone was seen a few times. The chain carries TRBV2 and TRBJ2-7; 8 bases map to TRBD2. Unmatched junction bases numbered 9, after V lost 5 bases and J lost 6 bases. Looked up from germline, CDR1 is SNHLY and CDR2 is FYNNEI. The CDR3 runs 14 residues. The DNA of the CDR3 is TGTGCCAGCAGTTCGGGACTAGGCTTCTCCGAGCAGTACTTC. Amino acids: CASSSGLGFSEQYF.

The chain employs TRBV2 and TRBJ2-7, with 9 bases matching TRBD2. Unmatched junction bases numbered 8, after V lost 1 base and J lost 7 bases. CDR1 and CDR2 (germline): SNHLY, FYNNEI. The CDR3 spans 15 residues. CDR3 loop: CASSEGSGRTREQYF. As DNA, the CDR3 is TGTGCCAGCAGTGAAGGAAGCGGGAGGACGCGGGAGCAGTACTTC. The entire variable domain, with the rest obtained from reference TRBV2 and TRBJ2-7, is as follows: EPEVTQTPSHQVTQMGQEVILRCVPISNHLYFYWYRQILGQKVEFLVSFYNNEISEKSEIFDDQFSVERPDGSNFTLKIRSTKLEDSAMYFCASSEGSGRTREQYFGPGTRLTVT.

The chain combines TRBV28 with TRBJ2-3, with 7 bases lining up with TRBD2. V was clipped by 6 bases and J by 0 bases; unmatched bases: 3. This CDR3 comprises 14 residues. Germline CDR1 is MDHEN and CDR2 is SYDVKM. CDR3 region: CASRPGGSTDTQYF. As DNA, the CDR3 is TGTGCCAGCAGACCCGGGGGGAGCACAGATACGCAGTATTTT.

This clone was seen more than once but under ten times. V usage is TRBV5-6 and J usage is TRBJ1-2; 10 nucleotides match TRBD1. Per germline, CDR1 SGHDT and CDR2 YYEEEE. The CDR3 extends over 15 amino acids. With 4 bases clipped from V and 3 bases from J, the junction kept 6 bases outside the gene matches. The CDR3 DNA is TGTGCCAGCAGCGTCGACAGGGGGCCAGACTATGGCTACACCTTC. The encoded protein is CASSVDRGPDYGYTF.

This chain uses TRBV4-3 with TRBJ2-1; D might be TRBD1 (7 bases). V shed 0 bases and J shed 5 bases, with 14 bases lying between them. The CDR3 has 16 amino acids. Germline V gene data show CDR1 as LGHNA and CDR2 as YSLEER. The CDR3 DNA reads TGCGCCAGCAGCCAAGAGGCAGGGGGACTCCACAATGAGCAGTTCTTC. Encoded protein: CASSQEAGGLHNEQFF.

The chain joins TRBV7-2 to TRBJ2-5; 9 nucleotides match TRBD2. CDR1 and CDR2 (germline): SGHTA, FQGNSA. The CDR3 loop spans 15 amino acids. J lost 7 bases, V lost 0 bases, and 6 bases had no gene match. For the CDR3, the DNA is TGTGCCAGCAGCTTAGCGGCGGGAGGGGGCGGGACCCAGTACTTC. Amino acid sequence: CASSLAAGGGGTQYF.